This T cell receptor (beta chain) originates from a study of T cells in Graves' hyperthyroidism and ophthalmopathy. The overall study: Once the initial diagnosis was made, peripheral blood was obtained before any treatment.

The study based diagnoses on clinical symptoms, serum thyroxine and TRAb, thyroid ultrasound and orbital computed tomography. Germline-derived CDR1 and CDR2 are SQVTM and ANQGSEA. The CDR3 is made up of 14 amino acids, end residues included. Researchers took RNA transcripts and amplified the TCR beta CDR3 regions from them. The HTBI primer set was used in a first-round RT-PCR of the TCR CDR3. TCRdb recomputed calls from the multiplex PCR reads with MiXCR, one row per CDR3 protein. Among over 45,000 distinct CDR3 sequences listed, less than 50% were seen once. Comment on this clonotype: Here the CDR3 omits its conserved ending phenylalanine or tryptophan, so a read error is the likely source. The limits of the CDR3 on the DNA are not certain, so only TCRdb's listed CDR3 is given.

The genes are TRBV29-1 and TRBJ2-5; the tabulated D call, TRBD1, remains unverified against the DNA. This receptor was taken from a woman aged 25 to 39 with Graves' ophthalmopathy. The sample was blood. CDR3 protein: CSVSGQGFGYTFGS.